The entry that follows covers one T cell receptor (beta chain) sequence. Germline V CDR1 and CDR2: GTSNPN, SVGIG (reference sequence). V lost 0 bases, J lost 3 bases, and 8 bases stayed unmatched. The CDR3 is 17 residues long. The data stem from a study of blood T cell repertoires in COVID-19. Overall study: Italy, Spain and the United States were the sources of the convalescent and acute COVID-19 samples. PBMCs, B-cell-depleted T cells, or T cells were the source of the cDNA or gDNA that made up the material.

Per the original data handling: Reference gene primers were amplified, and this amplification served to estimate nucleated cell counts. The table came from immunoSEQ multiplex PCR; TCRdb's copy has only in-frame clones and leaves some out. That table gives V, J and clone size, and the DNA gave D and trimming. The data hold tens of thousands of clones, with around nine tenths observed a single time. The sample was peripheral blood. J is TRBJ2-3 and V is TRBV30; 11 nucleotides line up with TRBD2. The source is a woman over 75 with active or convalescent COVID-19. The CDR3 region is CAWSVRNLAGGTDTQYF. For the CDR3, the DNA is TGTGCCTGGAGTGTACGTAACCTAGCGGGGGGAACAGATACGCAGTATTTT. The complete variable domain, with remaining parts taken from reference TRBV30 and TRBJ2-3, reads SQTIHQWPATLVQPVGSPLSLECTVEGTSNPNLYWYRQAAGRGLQLLFYSVGIGQISSEVPQNLSASRPQDRQFILSSKKLLLSDSGFYLCAWSVRNLAGGTDTQYFGPGTRLTVL.